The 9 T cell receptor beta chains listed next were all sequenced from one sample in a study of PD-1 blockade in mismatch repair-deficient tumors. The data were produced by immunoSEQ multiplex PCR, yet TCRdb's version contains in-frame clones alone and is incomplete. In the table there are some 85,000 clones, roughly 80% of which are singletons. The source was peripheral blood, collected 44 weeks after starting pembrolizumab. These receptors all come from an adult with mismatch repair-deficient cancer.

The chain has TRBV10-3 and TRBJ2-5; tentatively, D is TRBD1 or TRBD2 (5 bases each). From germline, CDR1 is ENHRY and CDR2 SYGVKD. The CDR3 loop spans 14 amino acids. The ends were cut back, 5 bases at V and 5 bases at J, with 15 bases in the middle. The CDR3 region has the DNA TGTGCCATCAGTCCCGGGGACGCGAAGGAGACCCAGTACTTC. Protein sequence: CAISPGDAKETQYF.

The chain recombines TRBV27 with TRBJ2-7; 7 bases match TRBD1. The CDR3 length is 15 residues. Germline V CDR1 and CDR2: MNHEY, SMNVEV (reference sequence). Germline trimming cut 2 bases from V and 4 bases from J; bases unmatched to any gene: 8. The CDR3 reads CASSLQGVRDYEQYF. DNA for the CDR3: TGTGCCAGCAGTTTACAGGGGGTTAGGGATTACGAGCAGTACTTC.

The CDR3 is CASSHPSGVQETQYF. The CDR3 DNA follows: TGCGCCAGCAGCCATCCTAGCGGGGTACAAGAGACCCAGTACTTC. The V and J genes are TRBV4-1 and TRBJ2-5, with TRBD2 identical over 9 bases. The junction had 4 bases not matched to a gene; V was cut back by 3 bases and J by 2 bases. Germline values: CDR1 MGHRA, CDR2 YSYEKL. The CDR3 is 15 residues long.

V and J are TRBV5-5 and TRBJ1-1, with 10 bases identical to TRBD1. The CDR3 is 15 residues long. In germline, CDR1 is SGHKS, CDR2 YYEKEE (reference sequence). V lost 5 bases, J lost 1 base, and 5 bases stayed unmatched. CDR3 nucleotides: TGTGCCAGCAGTTTGACAGGGGGCGGGAACACTGAAGCTTTCTTT. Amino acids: CASSLTGGGNTEAFF.

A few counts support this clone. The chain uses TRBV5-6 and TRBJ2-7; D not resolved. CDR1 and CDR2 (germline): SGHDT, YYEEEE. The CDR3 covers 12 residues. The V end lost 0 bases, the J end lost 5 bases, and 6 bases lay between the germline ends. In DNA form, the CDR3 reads TGTGCCAGCAGCTTGGTGCCGAACGAGCAGTACTTC. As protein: CASSLVPNEQYF.

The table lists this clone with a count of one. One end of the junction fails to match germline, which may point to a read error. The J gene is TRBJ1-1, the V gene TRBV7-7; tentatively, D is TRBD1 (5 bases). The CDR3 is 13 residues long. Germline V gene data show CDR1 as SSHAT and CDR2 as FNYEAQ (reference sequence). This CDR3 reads CASSLDRNTEAFF. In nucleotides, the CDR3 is TGTGCTAGCAGCTTAGACAGGAACACTGAAGCTTTCTTT. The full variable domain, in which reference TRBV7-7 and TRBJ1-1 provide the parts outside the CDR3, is GAGVSQSPRYKVTKRGQDVTLRCDPISSHATLYWYQQALGQGPEFLTYFNYEAQPDKSGLPSDRFSAERPEGSISTLTIQRTEQRDSAMYRCASSLDRNTEAFFGQGTRLTVV.

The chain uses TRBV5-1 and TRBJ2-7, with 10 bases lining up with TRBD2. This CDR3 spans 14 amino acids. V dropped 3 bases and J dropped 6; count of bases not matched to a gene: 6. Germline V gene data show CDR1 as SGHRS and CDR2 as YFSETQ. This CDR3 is CASSSPSGRAEQYF. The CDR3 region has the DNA TGCGCCAGCAGCTCTCCGAGCGGGAGGGCCGAGCAGTACTTC.

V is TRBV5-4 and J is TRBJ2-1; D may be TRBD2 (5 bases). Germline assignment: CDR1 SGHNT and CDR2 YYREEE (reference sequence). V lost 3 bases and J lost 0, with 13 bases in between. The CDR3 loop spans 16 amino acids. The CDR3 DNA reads TGTGCCAGCAGCTCCTCAGTCGCGGGCTCCTACAATGAGCAGTTCTTC. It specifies CASSSSVAGSYNEQFF.

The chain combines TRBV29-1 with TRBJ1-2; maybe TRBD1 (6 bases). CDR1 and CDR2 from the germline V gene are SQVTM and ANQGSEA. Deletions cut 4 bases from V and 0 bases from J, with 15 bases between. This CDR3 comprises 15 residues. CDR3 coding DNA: TGCAGCGTTGGGGAGGGGCAGGGGACTAACTATGGCTACACCTTC. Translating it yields CSVGEGQGTNYGYTF. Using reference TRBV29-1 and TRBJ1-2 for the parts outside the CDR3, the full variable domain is SAVISQKPSRDICQRGTSLTIQCQVDSQVTMMFWYRQQPGQSLTLIATANQGSEATYESGFVIDKFPISRPNLTFSTLTVSNMSPEDSSIYLCSVGEGQGTNYGYTFGSGTRLTVV.